Listed below are T cell receptor beta chains from one sample, sequenced in a study of blood T cell repertoires in COVID-19. TCRdb's table, derived via immunoSEQ multiplex PCR, lists solely in-frame clones and lacks some. The sample contains under 95,000 clones, almost 85% of which appear only once. The specimen was peripheral blood. These receptors all come from a man aged 50-59 years with COVID-19, enrolled during active disease. Each CDR3 is given with its conserved first and last residue. A D gene is named only where the DNA matches it firmly. Rows give clone size only sometimes, using once, few, many, or a class for an expanded clone.

length: 15
D: NA
size: NA
V: TRBV7-3
J: TRBJ2-7
DNA: TGTGCCAGCAGCTTTTATGCGGGCCCTTCCTACGAGCAGTACTTC
CDR3: CASSFYAGPSYEQYF

length: 14
D: NA
size: NA
V: TRBV7-2
J: TRBJ2-7
DNA: TGTGCCAGCAGCTTAGCCCCAGGGTCCTACGAGCAGTACTTC
CDR3: CASSLAPGSYEQYF

length: 15
D: TRBD1
size: once
V: TRBV7-9
J: TRBJ2-1
DNA: TGTGCCAGCAGCCCCCAGGGGGCCTCCTACAATGAGCAGTTCTTC
CDR3: CASSPQGASYNEQFF

length: 14
D: NA
size: NA
V: TRBV2
J: TRBJ2-2
DNA: TGTGCCAGCAGTGAAGCGCTCCGGGGGGGGGAGCTGTTTTTT
CDR3: CASSEALRGGELFF

length: 13
D: TRBD1
size: NA
V: TRBV19
J: TRBJ1-1
DNA: TGTGCCAGTAGCACCTTTGACAGGGGTGAAGCTTTCTTT
CDR3: CASSTFDRGEAFF

length: 14
D: NA
size: once
V: TRBV5-1
J: TRBJ1-1
DNA: TGCGCCAGCAGCACTGGACAGTTGAACACTGAAGCTTTCTTT
CDR3: CASSTGQLNTEAFF

length: 14
D: NA
size: NA
V: TRBV5-1
J: TRBJ2-3
DNA: TGCGCCAGCAGCCGCTCGGGGAGTCCAGATACGCAGTATTTT
CDR3: CASSRSGSPDTQYF

length: 14
D: TRBD1
size: NA
V: TRBV9
J: TRBJ1-5
DNA: TGTGCCAGCAGCGTACAGGGGGACAATCAGCCCCAGCATTTT
CDR3: CASSVQGDNQPQHF

length: 14
D: NA
size: NA
V: TRBV6-5
J: TRBJ2-1
DNA: TGTGCCAGCAGTTACTCGGACAGTTACAATGAGCAGTTCTTC
CDR3: CASSYSDSYNEQFF

length: 13
D: NA
size: NA
V: TRBV28
J: TRBJ2-1
DNA: TGTGCCAGCAGGGACCGGACAGTTCGGGAGCAGTTCTTC
CDR3: CASRDRTVREQFF

length: 15
D: TRBD1
size: NA
V: TRBV24-1
J: TRBJ2-7
DNA: TGTGCCACCAGTGATCCCGGGACAGGCGTCCACGAGCAGTACTTC
CDR3: CATSDPGTGVHEQYF

length: 12
D: NA
size: NA
V: TRBV29-1
J: TRBJ1-1
DNA: TGCAGCGTCCCGACAGAGAACACTGAAGCTTTCTTT
CDR3: CSVPTENTEAFF

length: 18
D: TRBD2
size: NA
V: TRBV9
J: TRBJ2-2
DNA: TGTGCCAGCAGCGGGGGACTAGCGGGAGGGCCTAACACCGGGGAGCTGTTTTTT
CDR3: CASSGGLAGGPNTGELFF

length: 15
D: NA
size: NA
V: TRBV19
J: TRBJ1-6
DNA: TGTGCCAGTAGTGGACGACAGTCCATTAATTCACCCCTCCACTTT
CDR3: CASSGRQSINSPLHF

length: 11
D: NA
size: NA
V: TRBV27
J: TRBJ1-1
DNA: TGTGCCAGCAGTGGTAGGGGCGAAGCTTTCTTT
CDR3: CASSGRGEAFF

length: 15
D: NA
size: NA
V: TRBV18
J: TRBJ1-1
DNA: TGTGCCAGCTCAGTACCGGGACACAAGAACACTGAAGCTTTCTTT
CDR3: CASSVPGHKNTEAFF

length: 16
D: TRBD2
size: NA
V: TRBV24-1
J: TRBJ2-7
DNA: TGTGCCACCAGCACGACCCGGGGGGGTTATGGTTACGAGCAGTACTTC
CDR3: CATSTTRGGYGYEQYF

length: 14
D: NA
size: NA
V: TRBV9
J: TRBJ2-4
DNA: TGTGCCAGCAGCGTAGACAGGGCCAAAAACATTCAGTACTTC
CDR3: CASSVDRAKNIQYF

length: 15
D: TRBD1
size: NA
V: TRBV4-1
J: TRBJ2-5
DNA: TGCGCCAGCAGCCTGGTGGGGACAGGGCAAGAGACCCAGTACTTC
CDR3: CASSLVGTGQETQYF

length: 14
D: NA
size: NA
V: TRBV28
J: TRBJ2-7
DNA: TGTGCCAGCATAGCAACCGATAGCTCCTACGAGCAGTACTTC
CDR3: CASIATDSSYEQYF

length: 16
D: NA
size: few
V: TRBV7-9
J: TRBJ1-6
DNA: TGTGCCAGCAGCTCAGGGCCGGGACAAGGAAATTCACCCCTCCACTTT
CDR3: CASSSGPGQGNSPLHF

length: 21
D: TRBD2
size: NA
V: TRBV5-1
J: TRBJ2-7
DNA: TGCGCCAGCCGAGGAAGAGGTGCTAGCGGGAGTTACCCCACGGATTCTTACGAGCAGTACTTC
CDR3: CASRGRGASGSYPTDSYEQYF